This is a list of T cell receptor beta chains from one sample in a study of control samples from healthy donors and cancer patients. Sequenced by immunoSEQ multiplex PCR; TCRdb stores in-frame clones only, minus some. The sample contains 150,000 to 200,000 clones, 90% of which appear only once. The sample was blood. These TCRs come from a woman in her fifties or sixties in good health. CDR3s include the opening cysteine and the closing phenylalanine or tryptophan. The D gene is left open where the match is weak.

d_gene: NA; v_gene: TRBV7-7; len: 12; j_gene: TRBJ1-1; CDR3nt: TGTGCCAGCCACCGCACGGCCACTGAAGCTTTCTTT; CDR3aa: CASHRTATEAFF
d_gene: NA; v_gene: TRBV19; len: 12; j_gene: TRBJ2-1; CDR3nt: TGTGCCAGTAGCAGACAGAGCAATGAGCAGTTCTTC; CDR3aa: CASSRQSNEQFF
d_gene: NA; v_gene: TRBV5-3; len: 11; j_gene: TRBJ2-1; CDR3nt: TGTGCCAGAAGCTTAAGTCCTGAGCAGTTCTTC; CDR3aa: CARSLSPEQFF
d_gene: NA; v_gene: TRBV28; len: 12; j_gene: TRBJ1-5; CDR3nt: TGTGCCATTCGCCCCGGCAATCAGCCCCAGCATTTT; CDR3aa: CAIRPGNQPQHF
d_gene: NA; v_gene: TRBV19; len: 12; j_gene: TRBJ1-2; CDR3nt: TGTGCCAGTAGTATGAAGGGCCATGGCTACACCTTC; CDR3aa: CASSMKGHGYTF
d_gene: NA; v_gene: TRBV3-1/TRBV3-2; len: 12; j_gene: TRBJ2-2; CDR3nt: TGTGCCAGCAGGTACGGTGCCGGGGAGCTGTTTTTT; CDR3aa: CASRYGAGELFF
d_gene: TRBD1; v_gene: TRBV24-1; len: 17; j_gene: TRBJ2-5; CDR3nt: TGTGCCACCAGGCTCCGATACGGGACAGGGAGTCAAGAGACCCAGTACTTC; CDR3aa: CATRLRYGTGSQETQYF
d_gene: NA; v_gene: TRBV28; len: 13; j_gene: TRBJ2-5; CDR3nt: TGTGCCAGCGTACTTAGGGGACGAGAGACCCAGTACTTC; CDR3aa: CASVLRGRETQYF
d_gene: TRBD2; v_gene: TRBV19; len: 14; j_gene: TRBJ2-5; CDR3nt: TGTGCCAGTAAGGAGCGGGGGGGCCGGGAGACCCAGTACTTC; CDR3aa: CASKERGGRETQYF
d_gene: NA; v_gene: TRBV5-1; len: 13; j_gene: TRBJ1-5; CDR3nt: TGCGCCAGCAGTCCAGACACTAATCAGCCCCAGCATTTT; CDR3aa: CASSPDTNQPQHF
d_gene: NA; v_gene: TRBV27; len: 14; j_gene: TRBJ1-1; CDR3nt: TGTGCCAGCAGGGGCCAGGGGATGAACACTGAAGCTTTCTTT; CDR3aa: CASRGQGMNTEAFF
d_gene: TRBD2; v_gene: TRBV28; len: 15; j_gene: TRBJ2-1; CDR3nt: TGTGCCAGCAGGCCTCTAGCGGTCTCTCGCAATGAGCAGTTCTTC; CDR3aa: CASRPLAVSRNEQFF
d_gene: NA; v_gene: TRBV20-1; len: 11; j_gene: TRBJ1-2; CDR3nt: TGCAGTGCTTCAGGGTCCTATGGCTACACCTTC; CDR3aa: CSASGSYGYTF
d_gene: NA; v_gene: TRBV7-9; len: 13; j_gene: TRBJ2-5; CDR3nt: TGTGCCAGCAGCTTAGTTGCCGCGGAGACCCAGTACTTC; CDR3aa: CASSLVAAETQYF
d_gene: NA; v_gene: TRBV27; len: 14; j_gene: TRBJ2-4; CDR3nt: TGTGCCAGCAGTTTATCCGTCACAGAAAACATTCAGTACTTC; CDR3aa: CASSLSVTENIQYF
d_gene: TRBD1; v_gene: TRBV4-2; len: 18; j_gene: TRBJ1-6; CDR3nt: TGTGCCAGCAGCCGCAACTATGCCGGGACAGATTATAATTCACCCCTCCACTTT; CDR3aa: CASSRNYAGTDYNSPLHF
d_gene: NA; v_gene: TRBV4-3; len: 14; j_gene: TRBJ1-1; CDR3nt: TGCGCCAGCAGCCAAGGCCCGGGGGACACTGAAGCTTTCTTT; CDR3aa: CASSQGPGDTEAFF
d_gene: NA; v_gene: TRBV5-1; len: 14; j_gene: TRBJ2-5; CDR3nt: TGCGCCAGCAGCCGCAGAGGAACAAAGGAGACCCAGTACTTC; CDR3aa: CASSRRGTKETQYF
d_gene: NA; v_gene: TRBV7-6; len: 13; j_gene: TRBJ2-1; CDR3nt: TGTGCCAGCAGCTCCCCTGACCGGGGTGAGCAGTTCTTC; CDR3aa: CASSSPDRGEQFF
d_gene: NA; v_gene: TRBV21-1; len: 16; j_gene: TRBJ2-1; CDR3nt: TGTGCCAGCAGCAAGGTACCGGGACAGGGTATTAGCGAGCAGTTCTTC; CDR3aa: CASSKVPGQGISEQFF
d_gene: TRBD2; v_gene: TRBV28; len: 18; j_gene: TRBJ2-1; CDR3nt: TGTGCCAGCAGGCCCTATATGGGCCTAGCGGGGATGGTGGATGAGCAGTTCTTC; CDR3aa: CASRPYMGLAGMVDEQFF
d_gene: NA; v_gene: TRBV24-1; len: 15; j_gene: TRBJ1-5; CDR3nt: TGTGCCACCAGTGAGGGCCGGGACAGCAATCAGCCCCAGCATTTT; CDR3aa: CATSEGRDSNQPQHF
d_gene: NA; v_gene: TRBV5-6; len: 16; j_gene: TRBJ2-1; CDR3nt: TGTGCCAGCAGCTTGGTCGGGCAGGGTCCCTACAATGAGCAGTTCTTC; CDR3aa: CASSLVGQGPYNEQFF